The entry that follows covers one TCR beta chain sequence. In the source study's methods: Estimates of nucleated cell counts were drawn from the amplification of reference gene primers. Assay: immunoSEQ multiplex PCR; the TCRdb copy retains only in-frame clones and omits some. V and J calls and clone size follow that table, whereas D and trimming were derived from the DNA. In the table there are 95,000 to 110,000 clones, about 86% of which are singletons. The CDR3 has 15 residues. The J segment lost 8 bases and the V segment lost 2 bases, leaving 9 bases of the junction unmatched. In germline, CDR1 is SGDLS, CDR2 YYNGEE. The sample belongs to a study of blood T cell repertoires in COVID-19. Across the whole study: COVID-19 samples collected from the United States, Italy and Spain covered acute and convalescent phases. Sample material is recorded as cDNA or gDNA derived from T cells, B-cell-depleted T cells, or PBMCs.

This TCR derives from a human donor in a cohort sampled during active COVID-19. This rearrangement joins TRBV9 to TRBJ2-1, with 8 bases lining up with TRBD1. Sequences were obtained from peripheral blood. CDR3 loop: CASSVGQGATYEQFF. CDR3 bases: TGTGCCAGCAGCGTTGGCCAGGGGGCGACCTATGAGCAGTTCTTC.